This TCR beta chain was captured in a study of response to subunit inactivated influenza vaccine. Regarding the study as a whole: It was the authors' suggestion that each seasonal influenza vaccination recruits few new T cells.

This clonotype was observed once. The antigen remains undetermined. From the RT-PCR reads, TCRdb called clonotypes with MiXCR, one entry per CDR3 protein. The sample shows roughly 500,000 distinct CDR3 sequences, approximately 15% of them seen only once. The CDR3 is made up of 15 amino acids. CDR1 is MDHEN, CDR2 SYDVKM, per germline. Unmatched junction bases numbered 7, after V lost 6 bases and J lost 2 bases. The V call is TRBV28, the J call TRBJ2-3, with 8 bases that match TRBD2. The starting material was CD4+ T cells sorted from PBMCs, obtained 23 to 25 months after vaccination. The sequence was collected from a man between 50 and 69 years old who received an inactivated influenza vaccine. This CDR3 is CASRPSGRATDTQYF. The CDR3 bases are TGTGCCAGCAGACCGAGCGGGAGAGCCACAGATACGCAGTATTTT.